This is a list of T cell receptor beta chains from one sample in a study of blood T cell repertoires in COVID-19. Assay: immunoSEQ multiplex PCR; the TCRdb copy retains only in-frame clones and omits some. The sample lists a few hundred thousand clones; over 80% were seen once. Specimen: peripheral blood. These receptors all come from a man aged 55 to 70 who had recovered from COVID-19. Each CDR3 is given with its conserved first and last residue. D genes are given only for firm matches.

TRBV5-4	15	TRBD2	TRBJ2-7	TGTGCCAGCAGCCGTAGCGGGGGTACATCCTACGAGCAGTACTTC	CASSRSGGTSYEQYF
TRBV2	14	TRBD1	TRBJ1-2	TGTGCCAGCAGCGAATCGGGACAGAACTATGGCTACACCTTC	CASSESGQNYGYTF
TRBV6-6	17	TRBD2	TRBJ2-3	TGTGCCAGCAGTCCCCGATCGACTAGCGGAGGCACAGATACGCAGTATTTT	CASSPRSTSGGTDTQYF
TRBV5-8	18	TRBD1	TRBJ1-1	TGTGCCAGCAGCTTGGTGGTGTGGACAGGGGCACAAAACACTGAAGCTTTCTTT	CASSLVVWTGAQNTEAFF
TRBV5-8	11	-	TRBJ2-7	TGTGCCCTGGGGGGACCCTACGAGCAGTACTTC	CALGGPYEQYF
TRBV3-1/TRBV3-2	14	TRBD1	TRBJ2-1	TGTGCCAGCAGCCGCTCGGGACAGTACAATGAGCAGTTCTTC	CASSRSGQYNEQFF
TRBV24-1	16	TRBD2	TRBJ2-2	TGTGCCACCAGTGACGCGACTAGCGGGAGATCCGGGGAGCTGTTTTTT	CATSDATSGRSGELFF
TRBV2	11	-	TRBJ1-1	TGTGCCAGCAGTGACTACACTGAAGCTTTCTTT	CASSDYTEAFF
TRBV6-4	14	TRBD2	TRBJ2-1	TGTGCCAGCAGTGTTGAGCGGGGGTACGGTGAGCAGTTCTTC	CASSVERGYGEQFF
TRBV2	14	-	TRBJ2-7	TGTGCCAGCAGTGTTGGTCAGGGGTTCTACGAGCAGTACTTC	CASSVGQGFYEQYF
TRBV28	17	TRBD2	TRBJ2-3	TGTGCCAGCAGTCCCTTTTGGACTAGCGGAAGCACAGATACGCAGTATTTT	CASSPFWTSGSTDTQYF
TRBV7-8	20	TRBD1	TRBJ1-2	TGTGCCAGCAGCACCCGTCCTTTTGCGGGACAGCGAGTTAGGGACTATGGCTACACCTTC	CASSTRPFAGQRVRDYGYTF
TRBV5-4	14	-	TRBJ1-5	TGTGCCAGCAGCTTGGCTGGACAGAATCAGCCCCAGCATTTT	CASSLAGQNQPQHF
TRBV7-9	15	-	TRBJ1-1	TGTGCCAGCAGCTTAGGACATTCTAAGGACACTGAAGCTTTCTTT	CASSLGHSKDTEAFF
TRBV10-2	15	TRBD2	TRBJ2-2	TGCGCCAGCAGTACGACGGGAGGACACACCGGGGAGCTGTTTTTT	CASSTTGGHTGELFF
TRBV19	15	-	TRBJ2-1	TGTGCCAGTAGCTCCGACTTCCCTTCCTACAATGAGCAGTTCTTC	CASSSDFPSYNEQFF